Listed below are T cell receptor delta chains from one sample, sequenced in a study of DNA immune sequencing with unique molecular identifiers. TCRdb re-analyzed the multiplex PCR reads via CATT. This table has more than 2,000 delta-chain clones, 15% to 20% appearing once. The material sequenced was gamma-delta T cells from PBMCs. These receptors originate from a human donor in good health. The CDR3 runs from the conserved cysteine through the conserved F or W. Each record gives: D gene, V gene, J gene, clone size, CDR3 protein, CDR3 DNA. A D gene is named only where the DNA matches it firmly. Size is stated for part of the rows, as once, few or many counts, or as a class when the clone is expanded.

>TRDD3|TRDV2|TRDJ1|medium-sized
CACDTLYVLGDYTDKLIF
TGTGCCTGTGACACTTTGTACGTACTGGGGGATTACACCGATAAACTCATCTTT
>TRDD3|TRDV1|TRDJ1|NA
CALGERSTVLGDFSYTDKLIF
TGTGCTCTTGGGGAACGATCTACAGTACTGGGGGACTTTTCGTACACCGATAAACTCATCTTT
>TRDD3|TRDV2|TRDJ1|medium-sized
CACDTVVGGYRYTDKLIF
TGTGCCTGTGACACCGTGGTTGGGGGATACCGGTACACCGATAAACTCATCTTT
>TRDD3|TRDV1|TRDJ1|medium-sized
CALGKGLWGIRTDKLIF
TGTGCTCTTGGGAAGGGCCTCTGGGGGATACGCACCGATAAACTCATCTTT
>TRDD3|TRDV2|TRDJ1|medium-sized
CACDTVQTRKDWGSNGYTDKLIF
TGTGCCTGTGACACCGTACAAACTCGAAAGGACTGGGGATCAAACGGGTACACCGATAAACTCATCTTT
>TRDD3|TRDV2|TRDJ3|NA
CACDTSGGFVSWDTRQMFF
TGTGCCTGTGACACGTCTGGGGGATTTGTCTCCTGGGACACCCGACAGATGTTTTTC
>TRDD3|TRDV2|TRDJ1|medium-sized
CACDRLKGGLGDENTDKLIF
TGTGCCTGTGACCGCCTTAAGGGGGGACTGGGGGATGAAAACACCGATAAACTCATCTTT
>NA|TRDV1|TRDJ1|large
CALGELSYILLGVLYTDKLIF
TGTGCTCTTGGGGAACTTTCCTACATCCTACTGGGGGTTTTGTACACCGATAAACTCATCTTT
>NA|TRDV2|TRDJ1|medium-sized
CACDPVQTDKLIF
TGTGCCTGTGATCCCGTACAAACCGATAAACTCATCTTT
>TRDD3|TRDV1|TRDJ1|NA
CALGELSLRGGYAIRYTDKLIF
TGTGCTCTTGGGGAACTAAGTCTACGTGGGGGATACGCGATCAGGTACACCGATAAACTCATCTTT
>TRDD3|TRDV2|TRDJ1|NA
CACDTLHWGIRGSDRGPYTDKLIF
TGTGCCTGTGACACCCTCCACTGGGGGATACGCGGGAGTGACAGGGGTCCTTACACCGATAAACTCATCTTT
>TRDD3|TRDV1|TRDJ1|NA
CALGESNSSHRAGGYRYTDKLIF
TGTGCTCTTGGGGAAAGTAATTCCTCCCACCGGGCTGGGGGATACAGGTACACCGATAAACTCATCTTT
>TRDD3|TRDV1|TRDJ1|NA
CALGEKRTDASPTGGYDYKLIF
TGTGCTCTTGGGGAAAAACGGACCGACGCCTCCCCAACTGGGGGATACGATTATAAACTCATCTTT
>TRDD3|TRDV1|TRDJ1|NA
CALGDLRGGYLWAKLIF
TGTGCTCTTGGGGACCTACGAGGGGGATACCTCTGGGCTAAACTCATCTTT
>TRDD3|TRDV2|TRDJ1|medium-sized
CACDTVGYGTDKLIF
TGTGCCTGTGACACCGTGGGATACGGTACCGATAAACTCATCTTT
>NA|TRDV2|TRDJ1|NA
CACDTVEVRRELIF
TGTGCCTGTGACACTGTAGAGGTCAGGCGGGAACTCATCTTT
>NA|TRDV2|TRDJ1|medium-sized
CACDTVGLLGTGTDKLIF
TGTGCCTGTGACACCGTTGGTTTGCTGGGGACCGGGACCGATAAACTCATCTTT
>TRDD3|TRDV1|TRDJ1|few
CALGEPPHLSRSYWGIYVYTDKLIF
TGTGCTCTTGGGGAACCACCCCATCTCTCCCGATCTTACTGGGGGATATACGTTTACACCGATAAACTCATCTTT